This TCR beta chain comes out of a study of cytomegalovirus exposure and HLA in healthy donors. Points from the study as a whole: The tendency of first-cohort TCR clusters to co-occur in the roughly 120 validation repertoires was identified by a subsequent analysis. Altogether, 150 to 200 TCR beta chains were recorded as cytomegalovirus-associated.

TCRdb keeps only in-frame clones here, not all; method: immunoSEQ multiplex PCR. The table includes some 320,000 clones, 75% to 90% detected once. Trimming left V 5 bases short and J 5 bases short, with 9 bases between. The CDR3 contains 13 residues. Per germline, CDR1 LNHDA and CDR2 SQIVND (reference sequence). Details on this clone: Its target is not known.

Separate from the approximately 670-subject first cohort, the approximately 120-subject validation cohort was the one that the donors belonged to. The chain uses TRBV19 and TRBJ2-2, with a possible D match to TRBD1 (6 bases). Sample: PBMCs. The origin of this receptor is a woman in her 30s in good health and CMV-seropositive. CDR3 loop: CASSGGTTGELFF. The CDR3 DNA sequence: TGTGCCAGTAGTGGTGGGACAACCGGGGAGCTGTTTTTT.